This T cell receptor beta chain derives from a study of metastatic and nonmetastatic thyroid tumors. For the study at large: Both malignant and benign thyroid patients supplied peripheral blood and tumor or nodule tissue samples, across which the repertoires of these patients were then compared. The study's findings and limits: Reports indicated that malignant thyroid tumors showed significantly higher TCR beta diversity than benign nodules did, in blood and tumor.

Until they underwent thyroid surgery, no patient had received any treatment. How the authors handled the data: What underpinned the distant-metastasis classifier for papillary thyroid cancer was the set of CDR3 differences across clinicopathological groups. From the PCR reads, TCRdb re-called clones with MiXCR. TCRdb assigned the V and J calls; the authors' analysis was not used. The sample shows just over 70,000 clones, more than 15% of them seen only once. Germline V gene sequence: CDR1 DFQATT, CDR2 SNEGSKA (reference sequence). The CDR3 is 14 residues long. With 4 bases clipped from V and 4 bases from J, the junction kept 9 bases outside the gene matches. This clone has at least ten counts. The antigen is not known.

This chain joins TRBV20-1 and TRBJ1-2; TRBD1 matches at 7 bases. The sample was blood. This receptor was identified in a female donor with papillary thyroid cancer or a benign thyroid nodule (not recorded which). Some clones in this sample may be carry-over from other donors' samples. In DNA form, the CDR3 reads TGCAGTGCTAACCCAGGGGCAGGGGGCTATGGCTACACCTTC. It encodes CSANPGAGGYGYTF.